This is a list of T cell receptor beta chains from one sample in a study of cytomegalovirus exposure and HLA in healthy donors. The method was immunoSEQ multiplex PCR; TCRdb's version includes in-frame clones alone and lacks a portion of them. The sample spans under 85,000 clones; the ten largest clones claim approximately 16%. The sample consisted of PBMCs. The receptors were sampled from a boy between 10 and 17 years old in good health and CMV-seronegative. The CDR3 runs from the conserved cysteine through the conserved F or W. Fields, in order: J gene, D gene, V gene, CDR3 DNA, CDR3 protein. A D gene is named only where the DNA matches it firmly.

>TRBJ1-3|-|TRBV6-5
TGTGCCAGCAGCTCCGCCGTTGGGGGGGGAAACACCATATATTTT
CASSSAVGGGNTIYF
>TRBJ2-1|TRBD1|TRBV4-3
TGCGCCAGCAGCCAAACAGGGGTCTCCTACAATGAGCAGTTCTTC
CASSQTGVSYNEQFF
>TRBJ2-2|-|TRBV27
TGTGCCAGCAGTCCGGCCTGGAGGGCGGTGGGGCCCGGGGAGCTGTTTTTT
CASSPAWRAVGPGELFF
>TRBJ1-1|-|TRBV7-3
TGTGCCAGCAGCTTAATAGGGGACACTGAAGCTTTCTTT
CASSLIGDTEAFF
>TRBJ1-1|-|TRBV5-6
TGTGCCAGCATTACAAGCGGGACTGAAGCTTTCTTT
CASITSGTEAFF
>TRBJ1-5|-|TRBV27
TGTGCCAGCAGTTTTACAACGGCGGGGGATGGGCCCCAGCATTTT
CASSFTTAGDGPQHF
>TRBJ1-1|-|TRBV18
TGTGCCAGCTCACCCAGACAGGTTAGCACTGAAGCTTTCTTT
CASSPRQVSTEAFF
>TRBJ2-1|TRBD2|TRBV7-9
TGTGCCAGCAGCTTACGACGGGGGGAGAGCTCCTACAATGAGCAGTTCTTC
CASSLRRGESSYNEQFF
>TRBJ1-3|-|TRBV7-2
TGTGCCAGCAGCTCACCCGCGGCCAGCTCTGGAAACACCATATATTTT
CASSSPAASSGNTIYF
>TRBJ2-5|-|TRBV27
TGTGCCAGCACCTCCGCGGGCAGTTATGTGGGAGAGACCCAGTACTTC
CASTSAGSYVGETQYF
>TRBJ2-1|-|TRBV12-5
TGTGCTAGTTGTACTTTCGAGTCCTACAATGAGCAGTTCTTC
CASCTFESYNEQFF